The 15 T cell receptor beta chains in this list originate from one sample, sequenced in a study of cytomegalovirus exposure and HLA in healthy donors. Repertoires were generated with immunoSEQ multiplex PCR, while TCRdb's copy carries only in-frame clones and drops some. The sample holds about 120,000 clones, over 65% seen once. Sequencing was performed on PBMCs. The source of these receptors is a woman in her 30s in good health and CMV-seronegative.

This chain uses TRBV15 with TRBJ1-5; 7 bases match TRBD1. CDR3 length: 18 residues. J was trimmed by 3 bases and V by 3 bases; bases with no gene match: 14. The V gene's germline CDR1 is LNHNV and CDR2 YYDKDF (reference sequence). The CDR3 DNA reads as TGTGCCACCAGCAGCTTTAGTGACCTACAGGGGAACAATCAGCCCCAGCATTTT. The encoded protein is CATSSFSDLQGNNQPQHF.

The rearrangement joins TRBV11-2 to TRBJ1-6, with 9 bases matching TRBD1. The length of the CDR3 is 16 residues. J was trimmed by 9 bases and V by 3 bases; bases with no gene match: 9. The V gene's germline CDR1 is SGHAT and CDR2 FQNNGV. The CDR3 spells CASSLGPGTGPSPLHF. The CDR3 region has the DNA TGTGCCAGCAGCTTGGGGCCCGGGACAGGGCCTTCACCCCTCCACTTT.

CDR3 sequence (DNA): TGTGCCAGCAGCCTCACAGGGGGCTCAAATCAGCCCCAGCATTTT. Its protein product is CASSLTGGSNQPQHF. This chain uses TRBV7-2 with TRBJ1-5; 9 bases match TRBD1. Looked up from germline, CDR1 is SGHTA and CDR2 is FQGNSA. The junction had 6 bases not matched to a gene; V was cut back by 5 bases and J by 4 bases. CDR3 size: 15 residues.

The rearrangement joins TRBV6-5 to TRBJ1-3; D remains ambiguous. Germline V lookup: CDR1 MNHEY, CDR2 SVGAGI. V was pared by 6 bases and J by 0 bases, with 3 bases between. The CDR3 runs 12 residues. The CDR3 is CASRSSGNTIYF. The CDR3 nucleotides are TGTGCCAGCAGGAGCTCTGGAAACACCATATATTTT.

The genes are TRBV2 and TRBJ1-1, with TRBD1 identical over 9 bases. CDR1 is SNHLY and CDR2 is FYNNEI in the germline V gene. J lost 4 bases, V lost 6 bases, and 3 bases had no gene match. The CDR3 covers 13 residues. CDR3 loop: CASSRDRVTEAFF. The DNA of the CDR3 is TGTGCCAGCAGCCGGGACAGGGTCACTGAAGCTTTCTTT.

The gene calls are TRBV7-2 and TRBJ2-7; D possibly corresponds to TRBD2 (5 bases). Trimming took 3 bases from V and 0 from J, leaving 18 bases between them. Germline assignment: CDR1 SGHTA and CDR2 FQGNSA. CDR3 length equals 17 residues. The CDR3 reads CASSFRIGEQTSYEQYF. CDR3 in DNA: TGTGCCAGCAGCTTCCGAATCGGGGAGCAAACCTCCTACGAGCAGTACTTC.

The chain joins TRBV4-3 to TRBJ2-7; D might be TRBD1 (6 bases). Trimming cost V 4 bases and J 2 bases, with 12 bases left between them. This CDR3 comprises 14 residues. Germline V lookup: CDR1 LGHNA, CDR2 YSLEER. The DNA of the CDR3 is TGCGCCAGCAGCCCCGGGACAAACACCTACGAGCAGTACTTC. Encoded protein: CASSPGTNTYEQYF.

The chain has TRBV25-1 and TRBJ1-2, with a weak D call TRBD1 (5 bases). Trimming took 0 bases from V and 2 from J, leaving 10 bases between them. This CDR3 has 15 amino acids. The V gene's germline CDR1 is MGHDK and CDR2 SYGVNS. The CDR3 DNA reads TGTGCCAGCAGTGAATATTTTCAGGGAAACTATGGCTACACCTTC. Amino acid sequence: CASSEYFQGNYGYTF.

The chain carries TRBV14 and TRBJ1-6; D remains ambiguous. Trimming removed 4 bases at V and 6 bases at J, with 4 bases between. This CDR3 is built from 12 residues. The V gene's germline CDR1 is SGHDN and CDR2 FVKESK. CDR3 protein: CASSPVNSPLHF. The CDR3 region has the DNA TGTGCCAGCAGCCCGGTTAATTCACCCCTCCACTTT.

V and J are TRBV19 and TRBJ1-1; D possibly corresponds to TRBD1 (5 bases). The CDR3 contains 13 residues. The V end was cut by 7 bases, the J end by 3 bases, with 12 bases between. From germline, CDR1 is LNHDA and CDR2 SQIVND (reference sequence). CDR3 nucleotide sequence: TGTGCCAGTAACCCCCGGGGGGACACTGAAGCTTTCTTT. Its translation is CASNPRGDTEAFF.

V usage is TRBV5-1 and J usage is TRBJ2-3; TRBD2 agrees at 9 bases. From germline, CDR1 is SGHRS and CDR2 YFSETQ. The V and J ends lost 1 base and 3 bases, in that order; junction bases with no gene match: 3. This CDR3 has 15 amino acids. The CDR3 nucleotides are TGCGCCAGCAGCTTGTCTAGCGGGGAAACAGATACGCAGTATTTT. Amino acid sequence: CASSLSSGETDTQYF. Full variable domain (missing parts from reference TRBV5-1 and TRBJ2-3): KAGVTQTPRYLIKTRGQQVTLSCSPISGHRSVSWYQQTPGQGLQFLFEYFSETQRNKGNFPGRFSGRQFSNSRSEMNVSTLELGDSALYLCASSLSSGETDTQYFGPGTRLTVL.

CDR3 coding DNA: TGTGCCAGCAGCCCCCGGGGGGAAAAACTGTTTTTT. This gives the protein CASSPRGEKLFF. The V and J genes are TRBV9 and TRBJ1-4, with D possibly matching TRBD1 (5 bases). The germline V gene encodes CDR1 SGDLS and CDR2 YYNGEE. Trimming took off 4 bases at V and 8 bases at J, with 9 bases between the two ends. The CDR3 is 12 residues long.

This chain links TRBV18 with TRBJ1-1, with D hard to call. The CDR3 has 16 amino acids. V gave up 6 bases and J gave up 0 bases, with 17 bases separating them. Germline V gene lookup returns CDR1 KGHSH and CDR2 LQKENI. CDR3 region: CASSSAGVPMNTEAFF. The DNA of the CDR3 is TGTGCCAGCTCGTCTGCGGGAGTTCCAATGAACACTGAAGCTTTCTTT.

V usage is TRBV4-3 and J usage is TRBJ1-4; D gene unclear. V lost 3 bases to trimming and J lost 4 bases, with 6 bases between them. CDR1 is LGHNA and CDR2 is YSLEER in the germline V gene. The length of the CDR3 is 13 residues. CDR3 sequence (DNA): TGCGCCAGCAGCCAGCGGATTAATGAAAAACTGTTTTTT. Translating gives CASSQRINEKLFF.

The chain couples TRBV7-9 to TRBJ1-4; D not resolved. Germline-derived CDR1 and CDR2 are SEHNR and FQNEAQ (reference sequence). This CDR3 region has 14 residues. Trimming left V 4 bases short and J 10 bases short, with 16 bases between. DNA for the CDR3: TGTGCCAGCAGCTCGGACGGGAGTTTCGGAAAACTGTTTTTT. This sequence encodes CASSSDGSFGKLFF.